This TCR beta chain is drawn from a study of blood T cell repertoires in COVID-19. The CDR3 has 15 amino acids. CDR1 is SGHVS, CDR2 FQNEAQ, per germline. Trimming took off 5 bases at V and 0 bases at J, with 14 bases between the two ends. The assay was immunoSEQ multiplex PCR, and TCRdb's table has in-frame clones only and misses some. The sample has some 89,000 clones, roughly 89% seen once. The chain recombines TRBV7-8 with TRBJ2-7; possibly TRBD2 for D (6 bases). Sequencing was done on a sample of peripheral blood. The clonotype originates from a man between 45 and 60 years old with acute or convalescent COVID-19. CDR3 sequence: CASSLSRDFSYEQYF. CDR3 bases: TGTGCCAGCAGCCTGAGCCGGGACTTCTCCTACGAGCAGTACTTC.